Below are 16 T cell receptor beta chains sequenced from a single sample in a study of blood T cell repertoires in COVID-19. Data came from immunoSEQ multiplex PCR; TCRdb stores just in-frame clones and leaves some out. The table lists fewer than 150,000 clones, roughly 85% of them singletons. Sequencing was performed on peripheral blood. These receptors were taken from a man aged 45-65 years with acute or convalescent COVID-19.

This sequence joins TRBV6-5 and TRBJ2-7; unclear D gene. V lost 8 bases, J lost 3 bases, and 8 bases lay in between. The CDR3 is 11 amino acids. The germline V gene has CDR1 MNHEY and CDR2 SVGAGI. The CDR3, as DNA: TGTGCCAGCTACACCCTCTACGAGCAGTACTTC. Amino acids: CASYTLYEQYF.

The rearrangement links TRBV10-3 to TRBJ1-3; D possibly corresponds to TRBD1 (6 bases). V was cut by 4 bases and J by 0 bases, with 13 bases left in between. Germline assignment: CDR1 ENHRY and CDR2 SYGVKD. The CDR3 runs 16 residues. CDR3 region: CAISGGEGVSGNTIYF. CDR3 nucleotide sequence: TGTGCCATCAGTGGCGGGGAGGGGGTCTCTGGAAACACCATATATTTT.

The chain carries TRBV28 and TRBJ1-4, with TRBD1 as a possible D gene (6 bases). V was pared by 6 bases and J by 12 bases, with 20 bases between. This CDR3 contains 14 residues. In germline, CDR1 is MDHEN, CDR2 SYDVKM. CDR3 in amino acids: CASRPPGGRRELFF. The CDR3, as DNA: TGTGCCAGCAGACCCCCCGGGGGGCGCAGAGAACTGTTTTTT.

The chain recombines TRBV2 with TRBJ2-2; a possible D gene is TRBD2 (5 bases). From germline, CDR1 is SNHLY and CDR2 FYNNEI. V shed 3 bases and J shed 0 bases, with 14 bases lying between them. The CDR3 length is 17 residues. DNA of the CDR3: TGTGCCAGCAGTGATCGTCTAGCAGTTACGAACACCGGGGAGCTGTTTTTT. The encoded protein is CASSDRLAVTNTGELFF.

The rearrangement links TRBV4-1 to TRBJ1-2; D gene unclear. This CDR3 is 13 amino acids long. Trimming took 1 base from V and 6 from J, leaving 9 bases between them. The V gene's germline CDR1 is MGHRA and CDR2 YSYEKL. The CDR3 here is CASSQGAPDGYTF. DNA of the CDR3: TGCGCCAGCAGCCAAGGGGCCCCTGATGGCTACACCTTC.

The chain uses TRBV18 and TRBJ2-3, with TRBD2 identical over 10 bases. The V and J ends lost 0 bases and 5 bases, in that order; junction bases with no gene match: 5. CDR1 and CDR2 from the germline V gene are KGHSH and LQKENI. The CDR3 has 16 amino acids. DNA of the CDR3: TGTGCCAGCTCACCACCAGGTCTAGCGGGGGTAGATACGCAGTATTTT. It encodes CASSPPGLAGVDTQYF.

This CDR3 is CASSPNDRRYQETQYF. The CDR3 DNA sequence: TGTGCCAGCTCACCAAACGACAGGAGGTACCAAGAGACCCAGTACTTC. The V call is TRBV18, the J call TRBJ2-5, with a tentative D call TRBD1 (6 bases). Trimming stripped 2 bases from V and 0 bases from J, with 13 bases between. This CDR3 has 16 amino acids. The germline V gene encodes CDR1 KGHSH and CDR2 LQKENI.

This clone was picked up one time. The CDR3 DNA sequence: TGCGCCAGCAGCTCCAGACAGGGGGCATTTCTACCGGGAGAGCAGTACTTC. Translation: CASSSRQGAFLPGEQYF. The chain uses TRBV5-1 and TRBJ2-7; the match to TRBD1 covers 10 bases. The CDR3 runs 17 residues. Per the germline V gene, CDR1 is SGHRS and CDR2 is YFSETQ. Trimming took 3 bases from V and 7 from J; bases not matched to a gene: 16.

The genes are TRBV15 and TRBJ1-1; TRBD1 agrees at 7 bases. Germline loops: CDR1 LNHNV, CDR2 YYDKDF (reference sequence). V was clipped by 6 bases and J by 3 bases; unmatched bases: 10. The CDR3 has 15 residues. The CDR3 DNA follows: TGTGCCACCAGAACGTCCCGGGACAGATACACTGAAGCTTTCTTT. Translation: CATRTSRDRYTEAFF.

This clone was observed a single time. J is TRBJ2-7 and V is TRBV6-5; 7 bases map to TRBD1. CDR1 and CDR2 (germline): MNHEY, SVGAGI. V lost 6 bases, J lost 0 bases, and 2 bases stayed unmatched. The CDR3 totals 13 residues. The chain's CDR3 is CASRGTVSYEQYF. The DNA of the CDR3 is TGTGCCAGCAGGGGGACAGTCTCCTACGAGCAGTACTTC.

The chain carries TRBV19 and TRBJ2-2, with 7 bases matching TRBD2. In germline, CDR1 is LNHDA, CDR2 SQIVND (reference sequence). The CDR3 runs to 13 residues. The CDR3, as DNA: TGTGCTACGCGGGGGACGAACACCGGGGAGCTGTTTTTT. Encoded protein: CATRGTNTGELFF.

The rearrangement links TRBV2 to TRBJ2-7; weak D call: TRBD2 (5 bases). This CDR3 region has 13 residues. V lost 8 bases and J lost 3, with 14 bases in between. The germline V gene encodes CDR1 SNHLY and CDR2 FYNNEI. The CDR3 nucleotides are TGTGCCAGCTACGGGGAAGTAGGCTACGAGCAGTACTTC. Translating gives CASYGEVGYEQYF.

The chain links TRBV18 to TRBJ2-7; 7 bases align to TRBD2. Germline assignment: CDR1 KGHSH and CDR2 LQKENI. The CDR3 is 17 residues long. Germline trimming cut 6 bases from V and 0 bases from J; bases unmatched to any gene: 14. The CDR3 sequence: CASSLTVLSGASYEQYF. DNA of the CDR3: TGTGCCAGCTCTTTGACAGTATTGAGCGGGGCCTCCTACGAGCAGTACTTC.

As DNA, the CDR3 is TGTGCCAGCAGCTTAGGCACTAGCGAGCAGTACTTC. This translates into CASSLGTSEQYF. This chain joins TRBV11-2 and TRBJ2-7, with a tentative D call TRBD2 (5 bases). This CDR3 is 12 amino acids long. Germline-derived CDR1 and CDR2 are SGHAT and FQNNGV. Trimming took off 1 base at V and 6 bases at J, with 7 bases between the two ends.

The chain has TRBV5-6 and TRBJ1-1; D gene uncertain. CDR1 is SGHDT and CDR2 is YYEEEE in the germline V gene. V was shortened by 2 bases and J by 1 base, with 12 bases between the two germline ends. The CDR3 totals 15 residues. The CDR3 nucleotides read TGTGCCAGCAGCTTAGTTACTTCATGGAACACTGAAGCTTTCTTT. Its translation is CASSLVTSWNTEAFF.

This sequence joins TRBV6-5 and TRBJ1-5, with unresolved D. Trimming removed 0 bases at V and 4 bases at J, with 10 bases between. The CDR3 covers 15 residues. Germline lookup yields CDR1 MNHEY and CDR2 SVGAGI. The CDR3 sequence is CASSYSETRNQPQHF. The CDR3 nucleotides are TGTGCCAGCAGTTACTCGGAAACGAGGAATCAGCCCCAGCATTTT.